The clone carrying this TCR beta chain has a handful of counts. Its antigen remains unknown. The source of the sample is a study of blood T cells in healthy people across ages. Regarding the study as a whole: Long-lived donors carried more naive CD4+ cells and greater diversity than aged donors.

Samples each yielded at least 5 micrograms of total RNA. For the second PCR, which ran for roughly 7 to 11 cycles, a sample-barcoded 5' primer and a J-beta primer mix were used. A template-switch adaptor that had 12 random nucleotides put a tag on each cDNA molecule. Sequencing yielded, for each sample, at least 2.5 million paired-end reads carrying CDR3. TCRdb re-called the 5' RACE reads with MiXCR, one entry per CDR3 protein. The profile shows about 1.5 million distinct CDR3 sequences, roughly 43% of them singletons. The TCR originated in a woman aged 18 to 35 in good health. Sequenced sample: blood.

The CDR3 here is CASSYPLENSPLHF. In DNA form, the CDR3 reads TGTGCCAGCAGTTACCCGCTCGAGAATTCACCCCTCCACTTT. V usage is TRBV6-2 or TRBV6-3 and J usage is TRBJ1-6, with no clear D. Trimming stripped 2 bases from V and 7 bases from J, with 9 bases between. The CDR3 is 14 residues long. Germline V lookup: CDR1 MNHEY, CDR2 SVGEGT.